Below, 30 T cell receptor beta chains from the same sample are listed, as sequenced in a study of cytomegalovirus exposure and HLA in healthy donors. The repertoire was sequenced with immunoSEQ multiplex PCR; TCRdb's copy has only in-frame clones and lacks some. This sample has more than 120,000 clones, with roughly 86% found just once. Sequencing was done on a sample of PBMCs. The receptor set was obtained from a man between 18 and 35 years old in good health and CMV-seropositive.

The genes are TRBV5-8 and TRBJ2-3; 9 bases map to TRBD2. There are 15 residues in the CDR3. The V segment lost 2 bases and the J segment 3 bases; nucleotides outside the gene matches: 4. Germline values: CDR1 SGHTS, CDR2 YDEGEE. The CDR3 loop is CASSFGGGATDTQYF. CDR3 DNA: TGTGCCAGCAGCTTTGGCGGGGGGGCAACAGATACGCAGTATTTT.

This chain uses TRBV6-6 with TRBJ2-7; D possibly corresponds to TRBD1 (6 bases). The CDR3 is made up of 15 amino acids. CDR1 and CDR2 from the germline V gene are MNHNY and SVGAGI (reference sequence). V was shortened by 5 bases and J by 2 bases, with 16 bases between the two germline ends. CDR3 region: CASSLGQDSTYEQYF. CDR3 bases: TGTGCCAGCAGTCTGGGACAAGATTCGACCTACGAGCAGTACTTC.

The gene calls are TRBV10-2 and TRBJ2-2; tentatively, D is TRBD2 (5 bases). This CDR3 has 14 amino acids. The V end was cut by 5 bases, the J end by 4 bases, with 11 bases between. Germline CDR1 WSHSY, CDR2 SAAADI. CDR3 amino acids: CASSLAGGTGELFF. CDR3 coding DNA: TGCGCCAGCAGTTTAGCCGGAGGCACCGGGGAGCTGTTTTTT.

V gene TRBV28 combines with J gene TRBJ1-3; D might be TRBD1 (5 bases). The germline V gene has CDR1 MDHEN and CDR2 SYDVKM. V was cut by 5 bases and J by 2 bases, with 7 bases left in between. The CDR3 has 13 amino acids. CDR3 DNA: TGTGCCAGCAGTGTAGGGGCTGGAAACACCATATATTTT. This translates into CASSVGAGNTIYF.

CDR3 coding DNA: TGTGCCAGCCAACAGGGTACTGCTAACTATGGCTACACCTTC. This encodes CASQQGTANYGYTF. The chain joins TRBV5-5 to TRBJ1-2; D may be TRBD1 (6 bases). The V end was cut by 7 bases, the J end by 0 bases, with 13 bases between. The CDR3 extends over 14 amino acids. CDR1 is SGHKS, CDR2 YYEKEE, per germline (reference sequence).

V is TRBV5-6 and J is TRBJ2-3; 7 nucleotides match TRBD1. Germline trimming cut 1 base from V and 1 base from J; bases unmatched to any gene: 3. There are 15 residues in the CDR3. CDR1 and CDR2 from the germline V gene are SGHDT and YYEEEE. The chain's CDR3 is CASSLLGTGTDTQYF. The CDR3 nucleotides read TGTGCCAGCAGCTTGCTCGGGACAGGCACAGATACGCAGTATTTT.

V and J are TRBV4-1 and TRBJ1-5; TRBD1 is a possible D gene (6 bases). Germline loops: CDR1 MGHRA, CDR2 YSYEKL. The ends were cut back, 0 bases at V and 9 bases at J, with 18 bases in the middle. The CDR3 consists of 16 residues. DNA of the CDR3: TGCGCCAGCAGCCAAGACAGGGGTCTTCGATTAGGGCCCCAGCATTTT. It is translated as CASSQDRGLRLGPQHF.

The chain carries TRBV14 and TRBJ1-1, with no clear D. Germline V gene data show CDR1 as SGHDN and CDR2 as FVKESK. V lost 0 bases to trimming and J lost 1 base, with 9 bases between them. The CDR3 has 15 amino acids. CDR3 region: CASSQDLVRNTEAFF. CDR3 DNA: TGTGCCAGCAGCCAAGATCTTGTGAGGAACACTGAAGCTTTCTTT.

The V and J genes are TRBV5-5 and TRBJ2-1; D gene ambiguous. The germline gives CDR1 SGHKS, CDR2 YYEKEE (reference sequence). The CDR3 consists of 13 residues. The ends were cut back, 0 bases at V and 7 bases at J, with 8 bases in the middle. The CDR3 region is CASSLATGNEQFF. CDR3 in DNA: TGTGCCAGCAGCTTGGCTACCGGGAATGAGCAGTTCTTC.

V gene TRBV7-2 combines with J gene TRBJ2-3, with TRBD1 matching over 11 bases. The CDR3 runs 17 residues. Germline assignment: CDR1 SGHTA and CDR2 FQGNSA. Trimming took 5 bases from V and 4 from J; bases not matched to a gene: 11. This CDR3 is CASSHIVGQGVADTQYF. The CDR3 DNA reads TGTGCCAGCAGCCATATAGTGGGACAGGGGGTGGCAGATACGCAGTATTTT.

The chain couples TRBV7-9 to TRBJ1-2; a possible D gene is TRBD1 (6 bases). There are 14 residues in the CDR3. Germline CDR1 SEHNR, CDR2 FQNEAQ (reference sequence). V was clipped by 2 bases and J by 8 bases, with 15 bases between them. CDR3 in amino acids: CASSLLAGAGGYTF. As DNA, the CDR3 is TGTGCCAGCAGCTTATTGGCAGGGGCCGGAGGCTACACCTTC.

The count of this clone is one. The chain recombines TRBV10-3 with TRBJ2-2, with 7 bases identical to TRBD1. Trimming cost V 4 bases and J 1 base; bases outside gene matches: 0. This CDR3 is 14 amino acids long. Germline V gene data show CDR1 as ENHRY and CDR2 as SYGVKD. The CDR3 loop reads CAISGTGNTGELFF. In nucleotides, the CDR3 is TGTGCCATCAGTGGGACAGGGAACACCGGGGAGCTGTTTTTT.

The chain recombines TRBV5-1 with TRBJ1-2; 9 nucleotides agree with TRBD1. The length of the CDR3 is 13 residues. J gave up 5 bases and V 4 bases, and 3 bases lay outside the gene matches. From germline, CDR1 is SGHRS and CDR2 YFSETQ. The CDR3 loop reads CASSIGTGYGYTF. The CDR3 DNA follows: TGCGCCAGCAGCATCGGGACAGGGTATGGCTACACCTTC.

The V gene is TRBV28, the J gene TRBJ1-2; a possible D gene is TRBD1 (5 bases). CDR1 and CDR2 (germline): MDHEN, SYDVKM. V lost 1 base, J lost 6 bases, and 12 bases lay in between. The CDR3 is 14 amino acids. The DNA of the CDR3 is TGTGCCAGCAGTTTATCCTTGGGGGGGGATGGCTACACCTTC. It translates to CASSLSLGGDGYTF.

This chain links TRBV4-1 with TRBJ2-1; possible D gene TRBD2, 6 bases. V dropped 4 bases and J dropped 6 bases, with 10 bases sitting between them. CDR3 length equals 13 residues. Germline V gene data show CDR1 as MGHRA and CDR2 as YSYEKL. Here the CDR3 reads CASSRGLGNEQFF. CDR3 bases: TGCGCCAGCAGCCGGGGACTTGGCAATGAGCAGTTCTTC.

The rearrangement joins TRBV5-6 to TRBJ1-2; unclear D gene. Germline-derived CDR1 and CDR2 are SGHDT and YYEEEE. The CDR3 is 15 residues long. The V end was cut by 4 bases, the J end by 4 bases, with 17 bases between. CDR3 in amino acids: CASSTRSGPLYGYTF. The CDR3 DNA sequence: TGTGCCAGCAGCACGAGATCCGGTCCCCTCTATGGCTACACCTTC.

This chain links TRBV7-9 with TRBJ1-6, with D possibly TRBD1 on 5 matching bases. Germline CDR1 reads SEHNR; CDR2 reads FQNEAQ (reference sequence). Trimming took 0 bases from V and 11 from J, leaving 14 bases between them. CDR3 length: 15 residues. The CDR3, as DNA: TGTGCCAGCAGCTTAGCTGGGAACAGGAGAGCACCCCTCCACTTT. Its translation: CASSLAGNRRAPLHF.

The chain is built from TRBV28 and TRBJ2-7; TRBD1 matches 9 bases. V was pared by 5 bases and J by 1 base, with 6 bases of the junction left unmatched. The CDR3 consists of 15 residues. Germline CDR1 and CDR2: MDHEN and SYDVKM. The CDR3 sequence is CASSPPGTGSYEQYF. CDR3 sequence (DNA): TGTGCCAGCAGTCCTCCCGGGACAGGGTCCTACGAGCAGTACTTC.

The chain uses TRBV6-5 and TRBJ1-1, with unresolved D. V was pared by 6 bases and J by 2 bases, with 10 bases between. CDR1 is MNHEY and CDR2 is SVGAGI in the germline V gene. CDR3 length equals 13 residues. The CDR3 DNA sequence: TGTGCCAGCAGCCCCCGGGGAAACACTGAAGCTTTCTTT. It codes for CASSPRGNTEAFF.

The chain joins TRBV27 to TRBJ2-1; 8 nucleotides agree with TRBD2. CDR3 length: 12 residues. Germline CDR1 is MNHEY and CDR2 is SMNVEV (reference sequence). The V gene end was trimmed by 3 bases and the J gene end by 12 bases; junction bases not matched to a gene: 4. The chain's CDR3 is CASSFIAGGQFF. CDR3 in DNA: TGTGCCAGCAGTTTTATTGCGGGAGGGCAGTTCTTC.

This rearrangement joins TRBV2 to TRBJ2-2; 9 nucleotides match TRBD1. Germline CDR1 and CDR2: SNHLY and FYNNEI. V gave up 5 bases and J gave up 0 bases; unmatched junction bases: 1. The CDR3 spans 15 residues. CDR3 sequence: CASSRQGANTGELFF. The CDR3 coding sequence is TGTGCCAGCAGTAGACAGGGGGCGAACACCGGGGAGCTGTTTTTT.

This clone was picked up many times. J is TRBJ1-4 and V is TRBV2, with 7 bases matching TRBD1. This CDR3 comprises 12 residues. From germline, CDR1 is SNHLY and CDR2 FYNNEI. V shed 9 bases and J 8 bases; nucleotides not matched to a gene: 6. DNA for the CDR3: TGTGCCAGATCGGCGGACAGGGAAAAACTGTTTTTT. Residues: CARSADREKLFF.

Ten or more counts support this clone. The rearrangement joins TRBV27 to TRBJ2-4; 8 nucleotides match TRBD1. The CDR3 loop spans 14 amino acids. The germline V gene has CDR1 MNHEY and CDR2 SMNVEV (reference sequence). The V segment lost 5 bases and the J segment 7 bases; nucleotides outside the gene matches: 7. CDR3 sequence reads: CASSLQGQGNIQYF. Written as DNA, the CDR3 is TGTGCCAGCAGTCTACAAGGACAGGGTAACATTCAGTACTTC.

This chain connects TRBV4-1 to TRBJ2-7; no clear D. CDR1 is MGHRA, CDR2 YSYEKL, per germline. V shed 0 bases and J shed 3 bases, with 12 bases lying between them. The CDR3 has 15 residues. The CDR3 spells CASSQDLAVLYEQYF. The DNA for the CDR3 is TGCGCCAGCAGCCAAGATCTGGCGGTACTCTACGAGCAGTACTTC.

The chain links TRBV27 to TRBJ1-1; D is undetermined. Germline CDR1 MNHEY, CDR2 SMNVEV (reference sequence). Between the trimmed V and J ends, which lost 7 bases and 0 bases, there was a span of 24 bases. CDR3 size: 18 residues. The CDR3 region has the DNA TGTGCCAGCATGGGGAGTCTCGACATACCGAACATGAACACTGAAGCTTTCTTT. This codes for CASMGSLDIPNMNTEAFF.

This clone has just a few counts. CDR3 sequence: CASSSYRADYEQYF. As DNA, the CDR3 is TGTGCCAGCAGCTCGTACAGGGCGGACTACGAGCAGTACTTC. V is TRBV11-2 and J is TRBJ2-7; possibly TRBD1 for D (6 bases). Trimming took 4 bases from V and 3 from J, leaving 13 bases between them. Germline CDR1 and CDR2: SGHAT and FQNNGV. The CDR3 sequence is 14 residues long.

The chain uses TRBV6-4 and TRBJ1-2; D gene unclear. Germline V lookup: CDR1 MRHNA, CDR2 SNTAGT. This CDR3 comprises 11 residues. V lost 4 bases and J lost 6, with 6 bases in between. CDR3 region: CASSGGNGYTF. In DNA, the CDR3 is TGTGCCAGCAGTGGAGGGAATGGCTACACCTTC.

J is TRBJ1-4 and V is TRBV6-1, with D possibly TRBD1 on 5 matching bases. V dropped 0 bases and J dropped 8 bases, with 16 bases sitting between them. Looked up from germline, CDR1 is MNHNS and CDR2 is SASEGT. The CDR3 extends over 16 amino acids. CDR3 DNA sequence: TGTGCCAGCAGTGAAGCGCGCCAGGGTTATAGGGAAAAACTGTTTTTT. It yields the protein CASSEARQGYREKLFF.

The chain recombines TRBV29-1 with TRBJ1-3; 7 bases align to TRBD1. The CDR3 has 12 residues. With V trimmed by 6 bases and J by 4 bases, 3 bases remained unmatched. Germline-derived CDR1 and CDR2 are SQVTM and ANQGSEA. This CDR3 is CSVRTGGNTIYF. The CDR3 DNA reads TGCAGCGTCAGGACAGGCGGAAACACCATATATTTT.

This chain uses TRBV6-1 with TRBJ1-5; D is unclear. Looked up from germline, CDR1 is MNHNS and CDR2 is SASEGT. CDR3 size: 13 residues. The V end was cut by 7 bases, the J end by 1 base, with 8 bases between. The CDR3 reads CASTGESNQPQHF. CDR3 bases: TGTGCCAGCACCGGGGAGAGCAATCAGCCCCAGCATTTT.